One TCR beta chain is described in this entry. Its antigen remains unidentified. This sample is part of a study of response to subunit inactivated influenza vaccine. TCRdb re-analysed the RT-PCR reads in MiXCR, keeping a single row per CDR3 protein. The sample records around 500,000 distinct CDR3 sequences, roughly 9.7% being singletons. Study-level points and caveats: T cells newly recruited by each seasonal influenza vaccination are few, the authors suggested.

Looked up from germline, CDR1 is DFQATT and CDR2 is SNEGSKA (reference sequence). The CDR3 has 16 residues. V shed 0 bases and J 7 bases; nucleotides not matched to a gene: 10. The sequenced sample was PBMCs from blood, obtained 40 to 50 days after vaccination. This TCR was sampled from a man in his forties or fifties who received an inactivated influenza vaccine. V gene TRBV20-1 combines with J gene TRBJ2-7; 12 bases agree with TRBD1. The chain's CDR3 is CSARDQGTGGYLEQYF. The CDR3 DNA is TGCAGTGCTAGAGATCAAGGGACAGGGGGCTACTTGGAGCAGTACTTC.